This entry describes one T cell receptor (beta chain). Antigen unknown. These data are taken from a study of cytomegalovirus exposure and HLA in healthy donors. Whole-study findings and limits: Some TCR beta chains (approximately 180 of them) were listed as cytomegalovirus-associated. Three CMV-associated chains proved CMV antigen-specific in vitro. As was reported, the classifier diagnosed cytomegalovirus status with high specificity and sensitivity.

Both 60 Vbeta primers and 13 Jbeta primers went into the PCR. Assay: immunoSEQ multiplex PCR; the TCRdb copy retains only in-frame clones and omits some. The sample has about 140,000 clones; 80% to 85% are singletons. CDR3 length: 17 residues. V usage is TRBV12-2 and J usage is TRBJ1-4; TRBD1, as called in the table, went unchecked against the DNA. TRBV12-2 is a pseudogene segment. Sequenced input: PBMCs. The sequence was obtained from a female donor in good health and CMV-seronegative. CDR3 bases: TGTGCAAGTCGCTCCAAAGCATCAGGGGTAACTAATGAAAAACTGTTTTTT. Translated, it gives CASRSKASGVTNEKLFF.